This T cell receptor (beta chain) was captured in a study of shared clonotypes between healthy human individuals. Study results and limitations: Clonotype sharing among donors likely depends on sequencing depth.

Details on this clone: The antigen remains unidentified.

PBMC DNA, left unsorted, was sequenced on ten immunoSEQ deep assay plates. Assay: immunoSEQ multiplex PCR; the TCRdb copy retains only in-frame clones and omits some. This table has some 500,000 clones, around 77% appearing once. Only Caucasian adults living in Nashville, Tennessee made up the donor group. The TCR comes from a middle-aged woman in good health. Some clones in this sample may be carry-over from other donors' samples. Sequencing used PBMCs.

CDR3 bases: TGTGCCCTCCCAACTTTACCCTCGGGAGGAACTAATGAAAAACTGTTTTTT. It is translated as CALPTLPSGGTNEKLFF. The V and J genes are TRBV19 and TRBJ1-4; D call uncertain. Germline CDR1 and CDR2: LNHDA and SQIVND (reference sequence). The V gene lost 11 bases and the J gene lost 1 base, with 23 bases spanning the gap. The CDR3 has 17 residues.